The 21 T cell receptor beta chains in this list originate from one sample, sequenced in a study of blood T cell repertoires in COVID-19. The assay was immunoSEQ multiplex PCR, and TCRdb's table has in-frame clones only and misses some. This sample has a few hundred thousand clones, with more than 70% found just once. The specimen was peripheral blood. These receptors originate from a middle-aged man with acute or convalescent COVID-19.

CDR3 protein: CASSPYSADYGYTF. Here the CDR3 DNA reads TGTGCCAGCTCACCATATTCGGCGGACTATGGCTACACCTTC. J is TRBJ1-2 and V is TRBV18; D not certain. The V end was cut by 2 bases, the J end by 3 bases, with 10 bases between. The germline V gene has CDR1 KGHSH and CDR2 LQKENI. This CDR3 is built from 14 residues.

The chain carries TRBV5-3 and TRBJ2-3; TRBD2 might be the D (5 bases). TRBV5-3 qualifies as an ORF whose function is uncertain. Between the trimmed V and J ends, which lost 3 bases and 4 bases, there was a span of 12 bases. This CDR3 comprises 14 residues. This CDR3 reads CARSSVQEADTQYF. The CDR3 region has the DNA TGTGCCAGAAGCTCAGTCCAGGAGGCAGATACGCAGTATTTT.

This clone showed up just a few times. This chain uses TRBV10-3 with TRBJ2-1, with 8 bases fitting TRBD2. CDR1 and CDR2 (germline): ENHRY, SYGVKD. The CDR3 covers 15 residues. With 8 bases clipped from V and 3 bases from J, the junction kept 9 bases outside the gene matches. CDR3 DNA sequence: TGTGCCATCCGCCAAGGCGGGGGGCTCTACAATGAGCAGTTCTTC. As protein: CAIRQGGGLYNEQFF.

This clone is a singleton in its sample. In nucleotides, the CDR3 is TGTGCCAGCTCCCCCATGGCGGGCGTCCAAGAGACCCAGTACTTC. Protein sequence: CASSPMAGVQETQYF. The chain links TRBV18 to TRBJ2-5, with D possibly being TRBD2 (5 bases). CDR3 length: 15 amino acids. CDR1 is KGHSH and CDR2 is LQKENI in the germline V gene. V gave up 6 bases and J gave up 1 base, with 15 bases separating them.

The genes are TRBV27 and TRBJ2-7; D uncertain. This CDR3 comprises 11 residues. Germline assignment: CDR1 MNHEY and CDR2 SMNVEV (reference sequence). The V end lost 7 bases, the J end lost 3 bases, and 7 bases lay between the germline ends. Written as DNA, the CDR3 is TGTGCCAGCATCAGTGACTACGAGCAGTACTTC. Translating it yields CASISDYEQYF.

The chain is built from TRBV5-1 and TRBJ1-2; 8 nucleotides align to TRBD1. This CDR3 is built from 13 residues. The trim removed 6 bases at V and 5 bases at J, leaving 6 bases unmatched. Germline V gives CDR1 SGHRS, CDR2 YFSETQ. CDR3 sequence reads: CASKGRGLYGYTF. The CDR3 nucleotides are TGCGCCAGCAAGGGCAGGGGGCTGTATGGCTACACCTTC.

The chain links TRBV6-5 to TRBJ2-1; 9 positions agree with TRBD1. This CDR3 has 15 residues. Germline CDR1 is MNHEY and CDR2 is SVGAGI. V lost 4 bases, J lost 3 bases, and 4 bases stayed unmatched. The CDR3 nucleotides are TGTGCCAGCAGTTCCGCGACAGGGGGCTACAATGAGCAGTTCTTC. This translates into CASSSATGGYNEQFF.

The V call is TRBV5-4, the J call TRBJ2-7, with 12 nucleotides matching TRBD2. V dropped 4 bases and J dropped 2; count of bases not matched to a gene: 7. The germline V gene has CDR1 SGHNT and CDR2 YYREEE (reference sequence). There are 16 residues in the CDR3. The DNA for the CDR3 is TGTGCCAGCAGCGGGGGACTAGCGGGTTCCGCCTACGAGCAGTACTTC. It codes for CASSGGLAGSAYEQYF.

The CDR3 sequence is CASSPDRGGLNEQFF. In nucleotides, the CDR3 is TGTGCCAGCAGCCCGGACAGGGGAGGGCTGAATGAGCAGTTCTTC. The V gene is TRBV6-5, the J gene TRBJ2-1; 9 bases fit TRBD1. Germline V gene sequence: CDR1 MNHEY, CDR2 SVGAGI. The CDR3 extends over 15 amino acids. V was clipped by 6 bases and J by 7 bases; unmatched bases: 10.

DNA for the CDR3: TGCGCCAGCAGCTGGGTTGCAGGGGCCTACGAGCAGTACTTC. This sequence encodes CASSWVAGAYEQYF. The chain combines TRBV5-1 with TRBJ2-7; maybe TRBD1 (6 bases). Trimming cost V 3 bases and J 2 bases, with 12 bases left between them. The germline gives CDR1 SGHRS, CDR2 YFSETQ. This CDR3 spans 14 amino acids.

The rearrangement joins TRBV5-1 to TRBJ2-1, with 7 bases that match TRBD2. This CDR3 is built from 15 residues. CDR1 and CDR2 (germline): SGHRS, YFSETQ. J was trimmed by 5 bases and V by 0 bases; bases with no gene match: 5. The CDR3 loop is CASSLGLAGNNEQFF. For the CDR3, the DNA is TGCGCCAGCAGCTTGGGACTAGCCGGAAACAATGAGCAGTTCTTC.

This chain joins TRBV5-4 and TRBJ2-1; 11 nucleotides agree with TRBD2. V dropped 0 bases and J dropped 4; count of bases not matched to a gene: 6. Looked up from germline, CDR1 is SGHNT and CDR2 is YYREEE (reference sequence). The length of the CDR3 is 17 residues. CDR3 residues: CASSLDLASGGYNEQFF. CDR3 DNA sequence: TGTGCCAGCAGCTTGGACCTGGCTAGCGGGGGGTACAATGAGCAGTTCTTC.

This clone was detected only a few times. CDR3 sequence (DNA): TGTGCCAGCAGTGAATGGTTCTCGGGACAGGGGTTCGGCTACACCTTC. Translating it yields CASSEWFSGQGFGYTF. This chain uses TRBV25-1 with TRBJ1-2; 10 nucleotides match TRBD1. There are 16 residues in the CDR3. J lost 8 bases, V lost 1 base, and 10 bases had no gene match. Germline-derived CDR1 and CDR2 are MGHDK and SYGVNS.

The chain has TRBV5-4 and TRBJ2-7; D may be TRBD1 (6 bases). Per germline, CDR1 SGHNT and CDR2 YYREEE (reference sequence). V lost 2 bases and J lost 0, with 9 bases in between. The CDR3 has 14 residues. CDR3 sequence reads: CASSFKGVSYEQYF. The CDR3, as DNA: TGTGCCAGCAGCTTTAAGGGGGTCTCCTACGAGCAGTACTTC. The whole variable domain, filled in from reference TRBV5-4 and TRBJ2-7, reads ETGVTQSPTHLIKTRGQQVTLRCSSQSGHNTVSWYQQALGQGPQFIFQYYREEENGRGNFPPRFSGLQFPNYSSELNVNALELDDSALYLCASSFKGVSYEQYFGPGTRLTVT.

The rearrangement joins TRBV11-2 to TRBJ2-5; TRBD2 matches at 13 bases. V trimming: 4 bases; J trimming: 1 base; junction bases outside the gene matches: 3. Germline V gene data show CDR1 as SGHAT and CDR2 as FQNNGV. The length of the CDR3 is 16 residues. The CDR3 is CASSSGLAGIQETQYF. The CDR3 DNA sequence: TGTGCCAGCAGCTCGGGACTAGCGGGGATCCAAGAGACCCAGTACTTC.

This rearrangement joins TRBV9 to TRBJ2-1; 8 bases are shared with TRBD2. CDR1 and CDR2 (germline): SGDLS, YYNGEE. The trim removed 3 bases at V and 4 bases at J, leaving 3 bases unmatched. CDR3 length: 14 residues. The CDR3 loop is CASSAPGGYNEQFF. Here the CDR3 DNA reads TGTGCCAGCAGCGCGCCGGGAGGGTACAATGAGCAGTTCTTC.

The rearrangement joins TRBV27 to TRBJ1-4; the D gene is possibly TRBD1 (6 bases). The germline CDR1 and CDR2 sequences are MNHEY and SMNVEV (reference sequence). V lost 6 bases, J lost 8 bases, and 16 bases lay in between. The CDR3 has 14 residues. The CDR3 DNA sequence: TGTGCCAGCAGCCAAACAGGGCCTTGGGAAAAACTGTTTTTT. This encodes CASSQTGPWEKLFF.

This clone turned up a few times. This sequence joins TRBV7-2 and TRBJ2-3; D might be TRBD2 (5 bases). Looked up from germline, CDR1 is SGHTA and CDR2 is FQGNSA. The germline V and J ends were trimmed by 1 base and 4 bases, with 15 bases remaining between them. The CDR3 consists of 16 residues. The CDR3 reads CASSLGPPGGPDTQYF. The CDR3, as DNA: TGTGCCAGCAGCTTAGGCCCGCCCGGAGGTCCAGATACGCAGTATTTT.

This clone was picked up one time. The J gene is TRBJ2-5, the V gene TRBV18, with TRBD1 identical over 7 bases. The germline V gene encodes CDR1 KGHSH and CDR2 LQKENI. This CDR3 spans 15 amino acids. V lost 2 bases and J lost 0; bases outside the gene matches: 3. CDR3 in DNA: TGTGCCAGCTCACCAATGACAGGGTACCAAGAGACCCAGTACTTC. It specifies CASSPMTGYQETQYF.

The rearrangement uses TRBV19 and TRBJ1-2; no clear D gene. Germline CDR1 and CDR2: LNHDA and SQIVND (reference sequence). V was clipped by 3 bases and J by 5 bases, with 10 bases between them. CDR3 length: 13 amino acids. CDR3 nucleotides: TGTGCCAGTAGTATTACACAACAATATGGCTACACCTTC. Amino acid sequence: CASSITQQYGYTF.

J is TRBJ1-5 and V is TRBV2; TRBD1 agrees at 7 bases. After removal of 1 base from V and 6 bases from J, the junction contained 6 bases not matched to a gene. The germline V gene has CDR1 SNHLY and CDR2 FYNNEI. The CDR3 spans 15 residues. The CDR3 reads CASSEERGLGQPQHF. In DNA, the CDR3 is TGTGCCAGCAGTGAAGAGAGGGGGCTAGGTCAGCCCCAGCATTTT.